These 13 T cell receptor beta chains share one sample of origin, sequenced in a study of T cell repertoires in ileal Crohn's disease (dated by TCRdb to the late 2010s). Receptor amplification or capture employed the immunoSEQ multiplex PCR assay. Drawn from immuneACCESS, this table holds only the in-frame rearrangements with V and J called that TCRdb kept. Clones are partly lost; checked studies trace under half to an unresolved V gene and leave the rest unexplained. The sample profile shows around 17,000 clones; roughly 88% of them were found once. 4.5% to 7% of the sample lies in the top ten. Sequenced: ileal tissue. These receptors were obtained from an adult with Crohn's disease.

Comment on this clone: Sequence at one end of the junction differs from germline and may be a read error. The chain has TRBV20-1 and TRBJ1-2, with no clear D. The length of the CDR3 is 10 residues. Germline V gene lookup returns CDR1 DFQATT and CDR2 SNEGSKA (reference sequence). The CDR3 spells CSAKGDWFAF. Here the CDR3 DNA reads TGCAGTGCTAAAGGCGACTGGTTCGCCTTC.

This clone was detected once. The rearrangement joins TRBV9 to TRBJ2-5; TRBD2 agrees at 7 bases. The V segment lost 0 bases and the J segment 5 bases; nucleotides outside the gene matches: 7. This CDR3 comprises 15 residues. Germline-derived CDR1 and CDR2 are SGDLS and YYNGEE. DNA of the CDR3: TGTGCCAGCAGCGTAGGTGGCGGGAGCGGGGAGACCCAGTACTTC. This gives the protein CASSVGGGSGETQYF.

The rearrangement uses TRBV19 and TRBJ1-5; possibly TRBD1 for D (6 bases). The germline gives CDR1 LNHDA, CDR2 SQIVND (reference sequence). There are 14 residues in the CDR3. V was shortened by 4 bases and J by 4 bases, with 11 bases between the two germline ends. The CDR3 DNA sequence: TGTGCCAGTAGTACCCGGGACACTAATCAGCCCCAGCATTTT. Translating gives CASSTRDTNQPQHF.

The chain has TRBV5-5 and TRBJ2-1; D is uncertain. The V end lost 0 bases, the J end lost 5 bases, and 12 bases lay between the germline ends. The CDR3 runs to 15 residues. CDR1 is SGHKS and CDR2 is YYEKEE in the germline V gene (reference sequence). CDR3: CASSLGTLHHNEQFF. Here the CDR3 DNA reads TGTGCCAGCAGCTTGGGAACTCTCCACCACAATGAGCAGTTCTTC.

This sequence joins TRBV7-2 and TRBJ2-1, with TRBD2 matching over 9 bases. The CDR3 is 17 amino acids. V was pared by 1 base and J by 5 bases, with 9 bases of the junction left unmatched. Germline V gives CDR1 SGHTA, CDR2 FQGNSA. CDR3 sequence reads: CASSLVVGLAGNNEQFF. Written as DNA, the CDR3 is TGTGCCAGCAGCTTAGTAGTTGGCCTAGCGGGGAACAATGAGCAGTTCTTC.

V gene TRBV25-1 combines with J gene TRBJ1-1; D gene unclear. Trimming left V 4 bases short and J 1 base short, with 7 bases between. The CDR3 sequence is 13 residues long. From germline, CDR1 is MGHDK and CDR2 SYGVNS. CDR3 bases: TGTGCCAGCAGTGTGGGCCCGAACACTGAAGCTTTCTTT. Translation: CASSVGPNTEAFF.

V and J are TRBV9 and TRBJ1-2; 7 bases align to TRBD1. Looked up from germline, CDR1 is SGDLS and CDR2 is YYNGEE. J was trimmed by 5 bases and V by 2 bases; bases with no gene match: 9. The CDR3 runs to 15 residues. The CDR3: CASSVGTAQGYGYTF. The CDR3 nucleotides read TGTGCCAGCAGCGTGGGGACAGCCCAGGGTTATGGCTACACCTTC.

V and J are TRBV5-4 and TRBJ2-3; the D gene is possibly TRBD2 (6 bases). The ends were cut back, 1 base at V and 1 base at J, with 7 bases in the middle. CDR1 and CDR2 (germline): SGHNT, YYREEE (reference sequence). CDR3 length: 14 residues. The CDR3 DNA is TGTGCCAGCAGCTTGTGGGGGGGCACAGATACGCAGTATTTT. Residues: CASSLWGGTDTQYF. The full variable domain, rest sourced from reference TRBV5-4 and TRBJ2-3, is ETGVTQSPTHLIKTRGQQVTLRCSSQSGHNTVSWYQQALGQGPQFIFQYYREEENGRGNFPPRFSGLQFPNYSSELNVNALELDDSALYLCASSLWGGTDTQYFGPGTRLTVL.

This clone was detected once. This chain uses TRBV25-1 with TRBJ2-2; 12 bases line up with TRBD1. CDR1 is MGHDK, CDR2 SYGVNS, per germline. CDR3 size: 16 residues. The V gene end was trimmed by 4 bases and the J gene end by 8 bases; junction bases not matched to a gene: 8. The CDR3 DNA follows: TGTGCCAGCAGTGCCGGGGACAGGGGGCCTTTTGGGGAGCTGTTTTTT. This translates into CASSAGDRGPFGELFF.

The chain combines TRBV19 with TRBJ1-5; D possibly corresponds to TRBD1 (5 bases). Trimming removed 6 bases from V and 3 bases from J, with 12 bases in between. Germline-derived CDR1 and CDR2 are LNHDA and SQIVND (reference sequence). This CDR3 spans 14 amino acids. CDR3 protein: CASRAGGFNQPQHF. The CDR3 coding sequence is TGTGCCAGTAGGGCTGGGGGGTTCAATCAGCCCCAGCATTTT.

The chain recombines TRBV25-1 with TRBJ1-1, with 7 positions matching TRBD1. The CDR3 loop spans 14 amino acids. The trim removed 6 bases at V and 1 base at J, leaving 5 bases unmatched. The germline CDR1 and CDR2 sequences are MGHDK and SYGVNS. CDR3 in DNA: TGTGCCAGCAGGAAAGGGGGCCCGAACACTGAAGCTTTCTTT. It encodes CASRKGGPNTEAFF.

The chain has TRBV30 and TRBJ2-1; D ambiguous. The CDR3 loop spans 11 amino acids. Trimming cost V 2 bases and J 7 bases, with 6 bases left between them. Germline V gives CDR1 GTSNPN, CDR2 SVGIG (reference sequence). The CDR3 loop reads CAWSLRNEQFF. As DNA, the CDR3 is TGTGCCTGGAGTCTGCGAAATGAGCAGTTCTTC.

The chain recombines TRBV27 with TRBJ1-2, with D unresolved. Germline CDR1 and CDR2: MNHEY and SMNVEV (reference sequence). The CDR3 is 15 residues long. The V end was cut by 3 bases, the J end by 14 bases, with 25 bases between. CDR3 in amino acids: CASSFYPPRQPLLTF. CDR3 DNA sequence: TGTGCCAGCAGTTTTTACCCCCCACGTCAGCCTTTACTAACCTTC.